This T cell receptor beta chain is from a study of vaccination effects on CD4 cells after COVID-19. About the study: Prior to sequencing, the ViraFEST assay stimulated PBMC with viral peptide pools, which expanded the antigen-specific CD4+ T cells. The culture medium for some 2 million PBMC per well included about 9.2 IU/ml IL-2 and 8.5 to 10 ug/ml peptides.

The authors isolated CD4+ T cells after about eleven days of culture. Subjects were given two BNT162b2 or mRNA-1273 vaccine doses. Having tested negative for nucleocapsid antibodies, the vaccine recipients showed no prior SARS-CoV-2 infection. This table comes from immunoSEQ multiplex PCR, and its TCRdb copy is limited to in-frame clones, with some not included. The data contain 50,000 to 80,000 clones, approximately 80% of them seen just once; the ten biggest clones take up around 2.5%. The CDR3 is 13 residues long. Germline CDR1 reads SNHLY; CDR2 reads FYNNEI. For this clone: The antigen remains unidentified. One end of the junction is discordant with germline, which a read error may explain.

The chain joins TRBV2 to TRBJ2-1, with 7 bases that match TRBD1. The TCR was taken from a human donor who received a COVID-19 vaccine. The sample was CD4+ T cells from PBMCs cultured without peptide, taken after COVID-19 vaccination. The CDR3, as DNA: TGTGCCAGCAGTGATGGCCCGCAGGACAGGTTGGTCTTC. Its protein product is CASSDGPQDRLVF.